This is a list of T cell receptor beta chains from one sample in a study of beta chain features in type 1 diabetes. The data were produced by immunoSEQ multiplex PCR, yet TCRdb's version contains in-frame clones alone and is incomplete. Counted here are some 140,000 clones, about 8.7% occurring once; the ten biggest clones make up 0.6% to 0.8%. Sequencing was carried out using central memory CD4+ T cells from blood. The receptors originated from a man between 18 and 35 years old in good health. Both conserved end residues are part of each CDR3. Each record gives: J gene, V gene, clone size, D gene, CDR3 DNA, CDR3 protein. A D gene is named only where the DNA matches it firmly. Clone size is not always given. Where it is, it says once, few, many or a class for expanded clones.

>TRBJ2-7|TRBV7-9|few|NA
TGTGCCAGCAGCCCCGACAGTACTACTTACGAGCAGTACTTC
CASSPDSTTYEQYF
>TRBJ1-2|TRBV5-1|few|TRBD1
TGCGCCAGCAGCGCTGCGGGACAGGGGAACTATGGCTACACCTTC
CASSAAGQGNYGYTF
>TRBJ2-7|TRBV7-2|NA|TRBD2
TGTGCCAGCAGCTTAAGCGGGGTAAGCTCCTACGAGCAGTACTTC
CASSLSGVSSYEQYF
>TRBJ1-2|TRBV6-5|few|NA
TGTGCCAGCAGTTACACAAGGACAAGACGGAAAAATGGCTACACCTTC
CASSYTRTRRKNGYTF
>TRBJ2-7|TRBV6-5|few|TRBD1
TGTGCCAGCAGGGAGACAGGGGGGATCTACGAGCAGTACTTC
CASRETGGIYEQYF
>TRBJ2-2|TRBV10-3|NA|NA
TGTGCCACCGCTTATTCAGGGAACACCGGGGAGCTGTTTTTT
CATAYSGNTGELFF
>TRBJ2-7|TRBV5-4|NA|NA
TGTGCCAGCAAGACCGACGGACTAACCTACGAGCAGTACTTC
CASKTDGLTYEQYF
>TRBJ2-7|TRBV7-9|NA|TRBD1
TGTGCCAGCGGCCAACAGACCGGGACAGGGACCGAGCAGTACTTC
CASGQQTGTGTEQYF
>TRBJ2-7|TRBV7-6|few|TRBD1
TGTGCCAGCAGCTTAGATGGGACAGCCTCCTACGAGCAGTACTTC
CASSLDGTASYEQYF
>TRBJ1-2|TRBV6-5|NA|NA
TGTGCCAGCAGACCCGGGGGTGTTATAGGCTACACCTTC
CASRPGGVIGYTF
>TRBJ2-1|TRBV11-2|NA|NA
TGTGCCAGCAGCTTAGATCTGGTTGGAGGGTATGAGCAGTTCTTC
CASSLDLVGGYEQFF
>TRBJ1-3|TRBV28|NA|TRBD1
TGTGCCAGCAGCACAACAGGGGTAGGAAACACCATATATTTT
CASSTTGVGNTIYF
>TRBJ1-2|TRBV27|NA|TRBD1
TGTGCCAGCAGTTTATCGGGACAGCTTAACTATGGCTACACCTTC
CASSLSGQLNYGYTF
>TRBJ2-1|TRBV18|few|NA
TGTGCCAGCTCACCACCGGGTTCCAGCGGTCGGAATGAGCAGTTCTTC
CASSPPGSSGRNEQFF
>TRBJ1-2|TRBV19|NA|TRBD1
TGTGCCAGTAGTGAAATGGACAGGGTCTATGGCTACACCTTC
CASSEMDRVYGYTF